The 8 T cell receptor beta chains presented below share a single source sample, sequenced in a study of CD8+ T cells in alopecia areata. RNA was isolated and reverse transcribed to cDNA, the sequencing template. The protocol was immunoSEQ multiplex PCR, while the TCRdb copy is restricted to in-frame clones and leaves out a portion. The sample gives around 140,000 clones, 40% to 55% of which show up once; roughly 0.92% is in the top ten. This specimen consisted of CD4+ T cells sorted from blood, obtained at week 0. These receptors came from a human donor with alopecia areata.

J is TRBJ1-2 and V is TRBV4-1; tentative D call: TRBD1 (5 bases). The CDR3 totals 13 residues. The V end lost 4 bases, the J end lost 4 bases, and 10 bases lay between the germline ends. In germline, CDR1 is MGHRA, CDR2 YSYEKL. CDR3 coding DNA: TGCGCCAGCAGCCTCTCAGGGTTCTATGGCTACACCTTC. Its translation: CASSLSGFYGYTF.

The chain combines TRBV11-2 with TRBJ2-7, with TRBD1 identical over 7 bases. This CDR3 is 12 amino acids long. Per the germline V gene, CDR1 is SGHAT and CDR2 is FQNNGV. V lost 5 bases and J lost 4; bases outside the gene matches: 2. The CDR3 sequence: CASSRDSYEQYF. The CDR3 DNA is TGTGCCAGCAGCCGGGACAGTTACGAGCAGTACTTC.

Only a few counts were recorded for this clone. J is TRBJ2-7 and V is TRBV13, with 7 bases that match TRBD1. From germline, CDR1 is PRHDT and CDR2 FYEKMQ (reference sequence). This CDR3 is built from 15 residues. The junction had 12 bases not matched to a gene; V was cut back by 4 bases and J by 6 bases. CDR3 residues: CASSSETGRRSEQYF. The CDR3 nucleotides read TGTGCCAGCAGCTCGGAGACAGGGAGACGCTCCGAGCAGTACTTC.

The CDR3 DNA reads TGTGCCAGCAGCTCCACAGGGTTTATCACTGAAGCTTTCTTT. Protein: CASSSTGFITEAFF. The chain recombines TRBV7-6 with TRBJ1-1; tentatively, D is TRBD1 (6 bases). The CDR3 runs to 14 residues. Germline CDR1 and CDR2: SGHVS and FNYEAQ. Trimming shortened V by 4 bases and J by 4 bases, and 13 bases separated the two germline ends.

The V call is TRBV20-1, the J call TRBJ2-1, with D hard to call. The V gene lost 7 bases and the J gene lost 10 bases, with 5 bases spanning the gap. Germline-derived CDR1 and CDR2 are DFQATT and SNEGSKA (reference sequence). CDR3 size: 8 residues. CDR3 bases: TGCAGTGGTGGGGAGCAGTTCTTC. Translated: CSGGEQFF.

The chain has TRBV9 and TRBJ2-1; 11 bases are shared with TRBD2. V lost 4 bases and J lost 15; bases outside the gene matches: 9. The CDR3 is made up of 13 amino acids. CDR1 is SGDLS, CDR2 YYNGEE, per germline. The chain's CDR3 is CASSFSGRAEVFF. The CDR3 bases are TGTGCCAGCAGCTTTAGCGGGAGGGCCGAAGTGTTCTTC.

The chain combines TRBV29-1 with TRBJ2-3; D not certain. V shed 1 base and J shed 12 bases, with 11 bases lying between them. CDR1 is SQVTM, CDR2 ANQGSEA, per germline. The CDR3 length is 11 residues. The DNA of the CDR3 is TGCAGCGTTGAAGTAAGGAAGCATCAGTATTTT. Translation gives CSVEVRKHQYF.

This sequence joins TRBV2 and TRBJ1-5; tentatively, D is TRBD1 (6 bases). This CDR3 spans 17 amino acids. Deletions cut 4 bases from V and 3 bases from J, with 19 bases between. Germline V gene sequence: CDR1 SNHLY, CDR2 FYNNEI. The CDR3 sequence is CASSGAGVGRTNQPQHF. The CDR3 DNA is TGTGCCAGCAGTGGGGCAGGGGTTGGTAGGACCAATCAGCCCCAGCATTTT. Variable domain in full (rest from reference TRBV2 and TRBJ1-5): EPEVTQTPSHQVTQMGQEVILRCVPISNHLYFYWYRQILGQKVEFLVSFYNNEISEKSEIFDDQFSVERPDGSNFTLKIRSTKLEDSAMYFCASSGAGVGRTNQPQHFGDGTRLSIL.